The entry that follows covers one T cell receptor beta chain sequence. This sample is drawn from a study of blood T cell repertoires in COVID-19. At the level of the study: The study drew acute and convalescent COVID-19 samples from the United States, Italy and Spain.

Sequencing used immunoSEQ multiplex PCR; TCRdb keeps in-frame clones, though not all of them. Here the sample spans fewer than 350,000 clones, 90% being singletons. V was cut by 0 bases and J by 5 bases, with 4 bases left in between. Looked up from germline, CDR1 is SGHAT and CDR2 is FQNNGV. This CDR3 is 12 amino acids long. The receptor's source is a woman under 30 with acute COVID-19. The sample taken for sequencing was PBMCs or T cells enriched from blood (not recorded which). The V call is TRBV11-2, the J call TRBJ1-2; the D is unclear. For the CDR3, the DNA is TGTGCCAGCAGCTTAGACGGGTATGGCTACACCTTC. It is translated as CASSLDGYGYTF.